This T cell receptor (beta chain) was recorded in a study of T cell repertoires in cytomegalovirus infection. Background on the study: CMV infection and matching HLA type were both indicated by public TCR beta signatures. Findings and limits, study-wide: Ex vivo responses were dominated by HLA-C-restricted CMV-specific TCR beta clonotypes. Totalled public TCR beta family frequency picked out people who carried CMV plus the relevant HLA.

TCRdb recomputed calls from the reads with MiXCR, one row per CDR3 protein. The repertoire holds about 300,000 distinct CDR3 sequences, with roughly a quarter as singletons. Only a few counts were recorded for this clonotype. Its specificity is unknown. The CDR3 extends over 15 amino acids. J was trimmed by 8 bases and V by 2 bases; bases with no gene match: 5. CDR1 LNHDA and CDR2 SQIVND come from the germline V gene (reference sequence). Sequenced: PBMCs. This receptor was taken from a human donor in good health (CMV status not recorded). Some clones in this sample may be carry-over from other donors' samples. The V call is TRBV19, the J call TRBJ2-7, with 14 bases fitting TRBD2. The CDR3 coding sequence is TGTGCCAGTAGTATACCGGGACTAGCGGGAGCCCAGCAGTACTTC. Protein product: CASSIPGLAGAQQYF.